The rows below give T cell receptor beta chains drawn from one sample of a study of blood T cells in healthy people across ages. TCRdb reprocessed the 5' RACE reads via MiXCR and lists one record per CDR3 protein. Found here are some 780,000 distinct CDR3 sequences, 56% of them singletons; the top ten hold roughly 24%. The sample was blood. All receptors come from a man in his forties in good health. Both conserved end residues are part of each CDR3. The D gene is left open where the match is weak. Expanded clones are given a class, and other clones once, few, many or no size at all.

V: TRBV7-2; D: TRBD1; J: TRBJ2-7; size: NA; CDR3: CASSPRTGGFGEQYF; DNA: TGTGCCAGCAGCCCTCGAACAGGGGGGTTTGGCGAGCAGTACTTC
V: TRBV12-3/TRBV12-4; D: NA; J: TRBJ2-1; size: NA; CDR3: CASSFPPRGNEQFF; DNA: TGTGCCAGCAGTTTCCCCCCCAGGGGTAATGAGCAGTTCTTC
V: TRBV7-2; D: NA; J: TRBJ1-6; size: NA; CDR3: CASSFLNSPLHF; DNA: TGTGCCAGCAGCTTCCTTAATTCACCCCTCCACTTT
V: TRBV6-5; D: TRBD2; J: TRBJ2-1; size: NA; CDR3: CASALDGGDYNEQFF; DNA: TGTGCCAGCGCCCTGGATGGGGGGGACTACAATGAGCAGTTCTTC
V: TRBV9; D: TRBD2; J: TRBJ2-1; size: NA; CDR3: CASSELAGLNEQFF; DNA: TGTGCCAGCAGCGAACTAGCGGGGCTGAATGAGCAGTTCTTC
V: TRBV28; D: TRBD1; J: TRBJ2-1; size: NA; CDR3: CASSPVHRDRAVSDEQFF; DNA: TGTGCCAGCAGTCCGGTACACCGGGACAGGGCTGTCTCCGATGAGCAGTTCTTC
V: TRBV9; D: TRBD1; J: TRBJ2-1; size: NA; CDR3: CASSTARGGGTGGGEQFF; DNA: TGTGCCAGCAGCACGGCCCGAGGAGGGGGTACAGGGGGTGGTGAGCAGTTCTTC
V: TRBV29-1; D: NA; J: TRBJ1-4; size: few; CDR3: CSVPISATNEKLFF; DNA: TGCAGCGTCCCGATTTCTGCAACTAATGAAAAACTGTTTTTT
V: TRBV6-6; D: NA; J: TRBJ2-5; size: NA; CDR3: CASSYRLETQYF; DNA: TGTGCCAGCAGTTATCGCCTGGAGACCCAGTACTTC
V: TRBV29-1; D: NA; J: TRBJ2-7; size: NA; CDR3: CSVDATGGREQYF; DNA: TGCAGCGTTGACGCGACCGGGGGGCGCGAGCAGTACTTC
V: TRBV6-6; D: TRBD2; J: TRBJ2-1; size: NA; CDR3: CASSYGSGSGEQFF; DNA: TGTGCCAGCAGTTACGGGAGCGGGAGTGGTGAGCAGTTCTTC
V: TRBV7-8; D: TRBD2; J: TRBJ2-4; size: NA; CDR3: CASSPTLGGSGAKNIQYF; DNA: TGTGCCAGCAGCCCCACTTTGGGGGGGTCGGGAGCCAAAAACATTCAGTACTTC
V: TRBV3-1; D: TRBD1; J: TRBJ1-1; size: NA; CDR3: CASSQHRGIMNTEAFF; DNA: TGTGCCAGCAGCCAACACAGGGGTATCATGAACACTGAAGCTTTCTTT
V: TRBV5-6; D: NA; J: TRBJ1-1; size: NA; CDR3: CASQQGRDTEAFF; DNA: TGTGCCAGCCAACAGGGTAGGGACACTGAAGCTTTCTTT
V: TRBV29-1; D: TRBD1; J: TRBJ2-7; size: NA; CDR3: CSVEDPGTGLYEQYF; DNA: TGCAGCGTTGAAGATCCAGGGACAGGGTTATACGAGCAGTACTTC
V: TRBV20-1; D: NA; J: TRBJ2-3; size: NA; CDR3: CSASEGPVGQLPTDTQYF; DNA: TGCAGTGCTAGCGAAGGACCGGTCGGTCAACTCCCCACAGATACGCAGTATTTT
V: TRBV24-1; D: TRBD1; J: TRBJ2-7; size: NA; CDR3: CATSDRTGTYEQYF; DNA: TGTGCCACCAGTGACCGGACAGGTACCTACGAGCAGTACTTC
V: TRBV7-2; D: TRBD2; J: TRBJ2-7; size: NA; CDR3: CASSPSSGAAYEQYF; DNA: TGTGCCAGCAGCCCCTCTAGCGGAGCCGCCTACGAGCAGTACTTC
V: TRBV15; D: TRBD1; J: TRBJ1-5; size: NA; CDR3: CATSRERTGAGQPQHF; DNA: TGTGCCACCAGCAGAGAACGGACAGGGGCAGGGCAGCCCCAGCATTTT
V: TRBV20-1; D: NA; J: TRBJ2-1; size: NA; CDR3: CSARDPASTDHYNEQFF; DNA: TGCAGTGCTAGAGATCCCGCGTCAACGGATCACTACAATGAGCAGTTCTTC
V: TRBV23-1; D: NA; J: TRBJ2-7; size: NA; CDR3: CASSQSADFYEQYF; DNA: TGCGCCAGCAGTCAATCCGCCGATTTTTACGAGCAGTACTTC
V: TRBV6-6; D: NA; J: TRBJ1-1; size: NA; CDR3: CASSYSTGLAFF; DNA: TGTGCCAGCAGTTACTCTACAGGGTTAGCTTTCTTT
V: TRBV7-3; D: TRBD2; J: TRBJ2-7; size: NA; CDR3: CTSSPQPGLAGYEQYF; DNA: TGTACCAGCAGCCCACAACCGGGACTAGCGGGCTACGAGCAGTACTTC
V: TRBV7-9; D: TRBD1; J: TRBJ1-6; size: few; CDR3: CASRDAGGGSPLHF; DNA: TGTGCCAGCAGAGACGCAGGGGGCGGTTCACCCCTCCACTTT
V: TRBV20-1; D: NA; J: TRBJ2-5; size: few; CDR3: CSATPPGRKTQYF; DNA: TGCAGTGCTACCCCCCCGGGTAGGAAGACCCAGTACTTC
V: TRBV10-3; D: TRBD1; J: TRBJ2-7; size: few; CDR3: CAISESRGQGAEQYF; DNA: TGTGCCATCAGTGAGTCCCGCGGACAGGGGGCCGAGCAGTACTTC
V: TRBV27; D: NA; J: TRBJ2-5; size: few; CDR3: CASSLSFRETQYF; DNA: TGTGCCAGCAGTTTATCCTTCCGAGAGACCCAGTACTTC
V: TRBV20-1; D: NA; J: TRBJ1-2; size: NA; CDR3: CSARERTEPLFYTF; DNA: TGCAGTGCTAGAGAGCGGACAGAGCCACTGTTCTACACCTTC
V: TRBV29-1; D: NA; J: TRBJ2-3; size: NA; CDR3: CSVAQSTDTQYF; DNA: TGCAGCGTTGCCCAGAGCACAGATACGCAGTATTTT
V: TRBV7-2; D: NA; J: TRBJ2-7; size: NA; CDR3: CASSPNGGPLEQYF; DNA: TGTGCCAGCAGCCCCAATGGGGGCCCCCTCGAGCAGTACTTC
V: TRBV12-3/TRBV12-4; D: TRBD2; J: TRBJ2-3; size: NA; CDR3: CASRSILAGMFDTQYF; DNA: TGTGCCAGCAGATCGATTCTAGCGGGAATGTTCGATACGCAGTATTTT
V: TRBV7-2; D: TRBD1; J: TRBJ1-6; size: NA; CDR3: CASSPTGGYSPLHF; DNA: TGTGCCAGCAGCCCGACAGGGGGATATTCACCCCTCCACTTT
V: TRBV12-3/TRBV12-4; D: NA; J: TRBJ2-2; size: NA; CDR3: CASSFSATGELFF; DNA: TGTGCCAGCAGTTTCTCGGCCACCGGGGAGCTGTTTTTT
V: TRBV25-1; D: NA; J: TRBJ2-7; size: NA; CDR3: CASSELNSYEQYF; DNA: TGTGCCAGCAGTGAACTCAACTCCTACGAGCAGTACTTC
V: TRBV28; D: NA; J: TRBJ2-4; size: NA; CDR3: CASSVFKGTGEDKNIQYF; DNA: TGTGCCAGCTCGGTATTCAAGGGTACGGGGGAAGACAAAAACATTCAGTACTTC
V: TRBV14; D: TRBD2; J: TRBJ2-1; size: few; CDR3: CASSQDPRGGFNEQFF; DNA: TGTGCCAGCAGCCAAGATCCGCGGGGGGGCTTCAATGAGCAGTTCTTC
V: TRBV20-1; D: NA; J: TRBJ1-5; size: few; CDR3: CSARGQGVQPQHF; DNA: TGCAGTGCTAGGGGCCAAGGAGTTCAGCCCCAGCATTTT
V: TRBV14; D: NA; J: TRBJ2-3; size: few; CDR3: CASSQDVLILDTQYF; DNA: TGTGCCAGCAGCCAAGACGTTCTTATATTAGATACGCAGTATTTT
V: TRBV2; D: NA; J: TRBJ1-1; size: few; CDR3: CASSESVNTEAFF; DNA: TGTGCCAGCAGTGAATCAGTGAACACTGAAGCTTTCTTT
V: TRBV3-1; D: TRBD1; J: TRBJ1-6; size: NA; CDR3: CASGPQTGSGPLHF; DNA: TGTGCCAGCGGCCCCCAGACAGGGTCCGGACCCCTCCACTTT
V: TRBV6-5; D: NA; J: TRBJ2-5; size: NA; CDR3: CASSHSAGAETQYF; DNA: TGTGCCAGCAGTCACTCGGCAGGGGCAGAGACCCAGTACTTC
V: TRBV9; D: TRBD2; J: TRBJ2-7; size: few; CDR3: CASSEAPGGPYEQYF; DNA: TGTGCCAGCAGCGAGGCCCCGGGGGGACCCTACGAGCAGTACTTC
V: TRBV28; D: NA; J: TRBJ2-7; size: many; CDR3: CASSWASYEQYF; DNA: TGTGCCAGCAGTTGGGCCTCCTACGAGCAGTACTTC
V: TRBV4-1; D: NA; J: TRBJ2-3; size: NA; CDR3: CASSRPGLPTDTQYF; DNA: TGCGCCAGCAGCCGACCGGGACTGCCGACAGATACGCAGTATTTT
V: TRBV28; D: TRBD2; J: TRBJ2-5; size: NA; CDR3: CASSGTSGRYVETQYF; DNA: TGTGCCAGCAGTGGGACTAGCGGGAGGTATGTGGAGACCCAGTACTTC
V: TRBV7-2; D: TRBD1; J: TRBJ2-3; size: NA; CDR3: CASSLIRGPDTQYF; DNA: TGTGCCAGCAGCTTGATTAGGGGGCCTGATACGCAGTATTTT
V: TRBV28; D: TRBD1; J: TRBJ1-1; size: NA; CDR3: CASSLYGTGNTEAFF; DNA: TGTGCCAGCAGTTTATACGGGACAGGGAACACTGAAGCTTTCTTT